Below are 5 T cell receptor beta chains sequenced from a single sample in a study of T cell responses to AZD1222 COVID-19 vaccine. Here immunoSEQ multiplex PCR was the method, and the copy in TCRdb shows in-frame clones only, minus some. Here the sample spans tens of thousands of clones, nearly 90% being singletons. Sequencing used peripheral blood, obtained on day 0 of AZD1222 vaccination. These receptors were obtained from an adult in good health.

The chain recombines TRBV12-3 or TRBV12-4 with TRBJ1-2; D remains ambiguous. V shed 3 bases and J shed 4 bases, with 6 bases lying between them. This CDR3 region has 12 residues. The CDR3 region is CASSLEGYGYTF. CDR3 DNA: TGTGCCAGCAGTTTGGAGGGCTATGGCTACACCTTC.

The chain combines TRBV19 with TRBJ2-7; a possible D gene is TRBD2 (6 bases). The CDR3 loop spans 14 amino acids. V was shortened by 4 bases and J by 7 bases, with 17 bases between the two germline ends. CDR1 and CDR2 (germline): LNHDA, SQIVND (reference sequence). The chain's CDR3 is CASSTEQGRSEQYF. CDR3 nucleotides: TGTGCCAGTAGTACCGAACAAGGGAGGAGTGAGCAGTACTTC.

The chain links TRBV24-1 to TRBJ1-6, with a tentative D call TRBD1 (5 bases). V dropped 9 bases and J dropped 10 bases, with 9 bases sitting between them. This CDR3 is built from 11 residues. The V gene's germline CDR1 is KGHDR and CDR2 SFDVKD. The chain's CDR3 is CATPWGSPLHF. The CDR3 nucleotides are TGTGCCACCCCGTGGGGGTCACCCCTCCACTTT.

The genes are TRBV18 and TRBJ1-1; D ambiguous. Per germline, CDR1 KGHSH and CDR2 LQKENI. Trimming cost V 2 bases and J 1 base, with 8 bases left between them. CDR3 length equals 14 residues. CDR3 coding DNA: TGTGCCAGCTCACCAGAGCCTACGAACACTGAAGCTTTCTTT. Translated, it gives CASSPEPTNTEAFF.

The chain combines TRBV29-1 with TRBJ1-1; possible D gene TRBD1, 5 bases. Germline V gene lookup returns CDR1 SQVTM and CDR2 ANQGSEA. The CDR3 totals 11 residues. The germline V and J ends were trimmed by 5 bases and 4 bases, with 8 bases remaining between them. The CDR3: CSVQGLTEAFF. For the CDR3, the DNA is TGCAGCGTTCAGGGTCTCACTGAAGCTTTCTTT.